The 2 T cell receptor beta chains reported below all come from one sample, sequenced in a study of monozygotic twins with inflammatory bowel disease. After re-calling the 5' RACE reads, TCRdb lists one entry per CDR3 protein, DNA absent. There are some 300,000 distinct CDR3 sequences in the sample, with 5.6% held by the top ten. The specimen was blood. These receptors were obtained from a human donor with ulcerative colitis or Crohn's disease, or a healthy co-twin of an affected twin (not recorded which).

The rearrangement joins TRBV19 to TRBJ2-5; the TCRdb D gene call, TRBD1, has no DNA to confirm it. The germline gives CDR1 LNHDA, CDR2 SQIVND (reference sequence). This CDR3 region has 14 residues. CDR3 sequence: CASDFCRGRETQYF.

This chain joins TRBV6-5 and TRBJ2-3; the TRBD1 assignment by TCRdb is unverifiable without DNA. This CDR3 is 15 amino acids long. Germline V gives CDR1 MNHEY, CDR2 SVGAGI. This chain's CDR3 is CASSSAGASTDTQYF.